Below, 28 T cell receptor beta chains from the same sample are listed, as sequenced in a study. TCRdb used MiXCR to reprocess the 5' RACE reads, holding one entry per CDR3 protein. Of 55,000 to 75,000 distinct CDR3 sequences detected, around 30% appear once; the ten largest clones hold roughly 2.5%. Material: tumor-infiltrating naive CD4+ T cells sorted from the breast tumor. Stated subset: naive CD4+ T cells, CD4+CD45RA+CD25-. Receptor source: a female donor with breast cancer.

To note about this clonotype: Relative to the germline gene, one junction end is altered; a read error may explain this. This sequence joins TRBV9 and TRBJ1-1, with 7 bases identical to TRBD1. Germline V gives CDR1 SGDLS, CDR2 YYNGEE. CDR3 size: 13 residues. The CDR3 region has the DNA TGTGCCAGCAGCACACAGGGGAACGCTGAAGCTTTCTTT. The encoded protein is CASSTQGNAEAFF.

This chain uses TRBV28 with TRBJ2-1, with 8 nucleotides matching TRBD1. The CDR3 spans 15 residues. The V gene end was trimmed by 10 bases and the J gene end by 0 bases; junction bases not matched to a gene: 8. Germline V gene data show CDR1 as MDHEN and CDR2 as SYDVKM. The CDR3 sequence: CAISDRASSYNEQFF. The CDR3 DNA is TGTGCCATCTCGGACAGGGCGAGCTCCTACAATGAGCAGTTCTTC.

The V and J genes are TRBV12-3 or TRBV12-4 and TRBJ2-1; 13 nucleotides agree with TRBD2. There are 17 residues in the CDR3. With 6 bases clipped from V and 4 bases from J, the junction kept 9 bases outside the gene matches. The DNA of the CDR3 is TGTGCCAGCAGCTACGGACTAGCGGGAGTATCGTACAATGAGCAGTTCTTC. It codes for CASSYGLAGVSYNEQFF.

This clonotype was found many times. The chain employs TRBV4-2 and TRBJ2-7, with 9 nucleotides matching TRBD1. The CDR3 has 15 amino acids. Unmatched junction bases numbered 8, after V lost 3 bases and J lost 5 bases. Per germline, CDR1 LGHNA and CDR2 YNFKEQ. This chain's CDR3 is CASSQGGQGTHEQYF. The CDR3 coding sequence is TGTGCCAGCAGCCAGGGGGGACAGGGAACCCACGAGCAGTACTTC.

The chain combines TRBV7-3 with TRBJ2-1, with 11 bases that match TRBD1. Unmatched junction bases numbered 7, after V lost 5 bases and J lost 1 base. Germline V gene data show CDR1 as SGHTA and CDR2 as FQGTGA. This CDR3 has 17 amino acids. The CDR3 here is CASSAWTGGGSYNEQFF. Here the CDR3 DNA reads TGTGCCAGCAGCGCGTGGACAGGGGGCGGATCCTACAATGAGCAGTTCTTC.

This clonotype was recorded once. The rearrangement links TRBV24-1 to TRBJ2-1; TRBD2 might be the D (5 bases). V lost 0 bases and J lost 8, with 7 bases in between. Germline CDR1 and CDR2: KGHDR and SFDVKD. The CDR3 contains 13 residues. The CDR3 DNA reads as TGTGCCACCAGTGATTTGAGAGGGTATGAGCAGTTCTTC. Its translation is CATSDLRGYEQFF.

This clonotype was seen more than once but under ten times. Because the CDR3 is missing its conserved closing phenylalanine or tryptophan, this is likely a read error. The chain uses TRBV6-6 and TRBJ1-5; 8 nucleotides agree with TRBD1. The CDR3 length is 16 residues. CDR1 is MNHNY, CDR2 SVGAGI, per germline (reference sequence). J gave up 6 bases and V 2 bases, and 9 bases lay outside the gene matches. The CDR3 here is CASSYRGQAVGQPQHI. The CDR3 nucleotides read TGTGCCAGCAGTTACAGGGGACAGGCAGTGGGTCAGCCCCAGCATATT.

In this sample, this clonotype turned up a few times. V and J are TRBV7-9 and TRBJ1-2; D uncertain. The germline V gene has CDR1 SEHNR and CDR2 FQNEAQ (reference sequence). The CDR3 has 13 residues. Trimming took 1 base from V and 8 from J, leaving 11 bases between them. CDR3 nucleotides: TGTGCCAGCAGCTTAGTGGGCGCCTGGGGCTACACCTTC. Residues: CASSLVGAWGYTF.

The chain joins TRBV5-1 to TRBJ1-1, with D possibly TRBD1 on 6 matching bases. Germline CDR1 reads SGHRS; CDR2 reads YFSETQ. The V gene lost 4 bases and the J gene lost 6 bases, with 10 bases spanning the gap. The CDR3 extends over 12 amino acids. In nucleotides, the CDR3 is TGCGCCAGCAGCGGGAGGGGGGCTGAAGCTTTCTTT. It encodes CASSGRGAEAFF.

In its sample, this clonotype was seen a few times. This sequence may be a read error, since a much larger clone differs from it by one base. The chain carries TRBV7-2 and TRBJ1-1; D uncertain. V was clipped by 5 bases and J by 1 base, with 8 bases between them. From germline, CDR1 is SGHTA and CDR2 FQGNSA. This CDR3 has 13 amino acids. CDR3 region: CASSPESNTEAFF. CDR3 DNA sequence: TGTGCCAGCAGCCCAGAGTCGAACACTGAAGCTTTCTTT.

The genes are TRBV2 and TRBJ1-5; 8 bases fit TRBD1. Trimming cost V 7 bases and J 8 bases; bases outside gene matches: 10. The CDR3 is made up of 14 amino acids. The V gene's germline CDR1 is SNHLY and CDR2 FYNNEI. CDR3 in amino acids: CASTRQGMGKPQHF. DNA of the CDR3: TGTGCCAGCACTAGACAGGGGATGGGAAAGCCCCAGCATTTT.

Only a few counts were recorded for this clonotype. The chain links TRBV5-1 to TRBJ2-5; no firm D call. In germline, CDR1 is SGHRS, CDR2 YFSETQ. The ends were cut back, 6 bases at V and 5 bases at J, with 20 bases in the middle. The CDR3 sequence is 15 residues long. The DNA for the CDR3 is TGCGCCAGCACCCCCGCTCCGAACACCGGGGAGACCCAGTACTTC. Protein product: CASTPAPNTGETQYF.

The chain uses TRBV28 and TRBJ2-1, with 8 bases identical to TRBD2. The V segment lost 5 bases and the J segment 10 bases; nucleotides outside the gene matches: 10. Germline assignment: CDR1 MDHEN and CDR2 SYDVKM. CDR3 size: 14 residues. CDR3 sequence reads: CASSALAGFYEQFF. CDR3 nucleotides: TGTGCCAGCAGTGCGTTAGCGGGATTTTACGAGCAGTTCTTC.

At least ten counts were recorded for this clonotype. CDR3 DNA: TGCGCCAGCAGCAGGAAAGCGGGGGAATACGAGCAGTACTTC. This codes for CASSRKAGEYEQYF. The V call is TRBV5-1, the J call TRBJ2-7; the match to TRBD2 covers 8 bases. The V gene's germline CDR1 is SGHRS and CDR2 YFSETQ. This CDR3 region has 14 residues. The ends lost 4 bases at V and 4 bases at J; junction bases unmatched: 7.

Turning to this clonotype: This could be a read error, since a much larger clone is one nucleotide away. This sequence joins TRBV20-1 and TRBJ2-3, with 12 bases identical to TRBD2. Germline CDR1 and CDR2: DFQATT and SNEGSKA (reference sequence). This CDR3 is built from 16 residues. CDR3 residues: CSASPPSGGDTDTRYF. As DNA, the CDR3 is TGCAGTGCTAGCCCGCCTAGCGGGGGGGATACAGATACGCGGTATTTT.

The chain links TRBV5-6 to TRBJ2-3; D gene unclear. Germline V gene sequence: CDR1 SGHDT, CDR2 YYEEEE. Trimming took off 0 bases at V and 6 bases at J, with 11 bases between the two ends. The CDR3 contains 14 residues. The DNA of the CDR3 is TGTGCCAGCAGCTTGGGGCAGGCCTACGATACGCAGTATTTT. Its protein is CASSLGQAYDTQYF.

Comment on this clonotype: Relative to the germline gene, one junction end is altered; a read error may explain this. J is TRBJ2-1 and V is TRBV5-1, with 10 bases matching TRBD1. There are 15 residues in the CDR3. The germline gives CDR1 SGHRS, CDR2 YFSETQ. The CDR3 nucleotides read TGCGCCAGCAGACCCCGGGACAGGGGTATACGTGAGCAGCTCTTC. The encoded protein is CASRPRDRGIREQLF.

The table lists this clonotype with many counts. The chain is built from TRBV20-1 and TRBJ1-5, with D tentatively TRBD1 (5 bases). The CDR3 runs to 15 residues. CDR1 DFQATT and CDR2 SNEGSKA come from the germline V gene (reference sequence). V was trimmed by 4 bases and J by 6 bases, leaving 19 bases between them. CDR3 amino acids: CSATEGPEDIQPQHF. CDR3 DNA sequence: TGCAGTGCTACCGAAGGACCAGAGGACATTCAGCCCCAGCATTTT.

There are many counts of this clonotype. J is TRBJ2-5 and V is TRBV9, with D maybe TRBD1 (6 bases). The CDR3 runs to 16 residues. Germline CDR1 reads SGDLS; CDR2 reads YYNGEE. With 0 bases removed from V and 5 bases from J, the gap between germline ends came to 17 bases. The CDR3 is CASSVAATGTTETQYF. CDR3 DNA: TGTGCCAGCAGCGTAGCGGCCACCGGGACAACGGAGACCCAGTACTTC.

Regarding this clonotype: This may arise from a read error, as a much more abundant clone is one base away. The gene calls are TRBV5-1 and TRBJ2-1; D is tentatively TRBD1 or TRBD2 (5 bases each). In germline, CDR1 is SGHRS, CDR2 YFSETQ. The CDR3 contains 15 residues. The CDR3 DNA sequence: TGCGCCAGCGGCTTGGGGACCTCCTCTTACAATGAGCAGTTCTTC. Translated: CASGLGTSSYNEQFF.

There are a few counts of this clonotype. The rearrangement uses TRBV7-9 and TRBJ2-7; maybe TRBD1 (6 bases). The length of the CDR3 is 14 residues. V gave up 1 base and J gave up 5 bases, with 12 bases separating them. Germline lookup yields CDR1 SEHNR and CDR2 FQNEAQ (reference sequence). The chain's CDR3 is CASSLDTGIDEQYF. In nucleotides, the CDR3 is TGTGCCAGCAGCTTAGACACAGGGATCGACGAGCAGTACTTC.

This clonotype was found many times. The chain uses TRBV6-1 and TRBJ2-3, with D hard to call. The CDR3 covers 15 residues. Trimming took off 1 base at V and 7 bases at J, with 15 bases between the two ends. Per the germline V gene, CDR1 is MNHNS and CDR2 is SASEGT. The CDR3, as DNA: TGTGCCAGCAGTGAAGAAGGACCCCTCCGCAATACGCAGTATTTT. Amino acid sequence: CASSEEGPLRNTQYF.

At least ten counts were recorded for this clonotype. The DNA for the CDR3 is TGCAGTGCTAGAGACTTTATTCGGGGCCACACAGATACGCAGTATTTT. This encodes CSARDFIRGHTDTQYF. This chain uses TRBV20-1 with TRBJ2-3; D is perhaps TRBD1 or TRBD2 (5 bases each). Trimming pared 0 bases from V and 2 bases from J, leaving 15 bases between. The CDR3 totals 16 residues. The germline V gene encodes CDR1 DFQATT and CDR2 SNEGSKA (reference sequence).

Of note for this clonotype: One end of the junction fails to match germline, which may point to a read error. The V and J genes are TRBV4-1 and TRBJ2-5; 8 bases agree with TRBD2. This CDR3 has 15 residues. CDR1 and CDR2 from the germline V gene are MGHRA and YSYEKL. For the CDR3, the DNA is TGCGCCAGCTGCCATCGGGGGGGTACCTTGGAGACCCAGTACTTC. Residues: CASCHRGGTLETQYF.

This clonotype was observed many times. This chain joins TRBV4-3 and TRBJ2-7; no clear D. There are 13 residues in the CDR3. V lost 0 bases, J lost 2 bases, and 5 bases lay in between. The germline V gene has CDR1 LGHNA and CDR2 YSLEER. CDR3: CASSQDDTYEQYF. CDR3 DNA sequence: TGCGCCAGCAGCCAAGACGATACCTACGAGCAGTACTTC.

V and J are TRBV4-2 and TRBJ2-4; weak D call: TRBD2 (7 bases). CDR1 LGHNA and CDR2 YNFKEQ come from the germline V gene. This CDR3 has 16 amino acids. V was trimmed by 1 base and J by 2 bases, leaving 12 bases between them. The CDR3: CASSQGGGETKNIQYF. In DNA form, the CDR3 reads TGTGCCAGCAGCCAAGGCGGGGGCGAAACCAAAAACATTCAGTACTTC.

In regard to this clonotype: A much larger clone lies one base from this, so it may be a read error. The chain recombines TRBV5-1 with TRBJ2-7; 7 positions match TRBD1. The CDR3 is 14 residues long. With V trimmed by 0 bases and J by 3 bases, 3 bases remained unmatched. Germline V gene sequence: CDR1 SGHRS, CDR2 YFSETQ. The CDR3 coding sequence is TGCGCCAGCAGCTTGGCCGGACAGGTCTACGAGCAGTACTTC. Translation gives CASSLAGQVYEQYF. Full variable domain (remainder filled in from reference TRBV5-1 and TRBJ2-7): KAGVTQTPRYLIKTRGQQVTLSCSPISGHRSVSWYQQTPGQGLQFLFEYFSETQRNKGNFPGRFSGRQFSNSRSEMNVSTLELGDSALYLCASSLAGQVYEQYFGPGTRLTVT.

In this sample, this clonotype is medium-sized. The gene calls are TRBV7-8 and TRBJ2-7; weak D call: TRBD1 (6 bases). CDR1 and CDR2 from the germline V gene are SGHVS and FQNEAQ. This CDR3 contains 14 residues. Deletions cut 4 bases from V and 3 bases from J, with 13 bases between. The CDR3 DNA reads as TGTGCCAGCAGCTCCAGGGACACCGTCTACGAGCAGTACTTC. This translates into CASSSRDTVYEQYF.